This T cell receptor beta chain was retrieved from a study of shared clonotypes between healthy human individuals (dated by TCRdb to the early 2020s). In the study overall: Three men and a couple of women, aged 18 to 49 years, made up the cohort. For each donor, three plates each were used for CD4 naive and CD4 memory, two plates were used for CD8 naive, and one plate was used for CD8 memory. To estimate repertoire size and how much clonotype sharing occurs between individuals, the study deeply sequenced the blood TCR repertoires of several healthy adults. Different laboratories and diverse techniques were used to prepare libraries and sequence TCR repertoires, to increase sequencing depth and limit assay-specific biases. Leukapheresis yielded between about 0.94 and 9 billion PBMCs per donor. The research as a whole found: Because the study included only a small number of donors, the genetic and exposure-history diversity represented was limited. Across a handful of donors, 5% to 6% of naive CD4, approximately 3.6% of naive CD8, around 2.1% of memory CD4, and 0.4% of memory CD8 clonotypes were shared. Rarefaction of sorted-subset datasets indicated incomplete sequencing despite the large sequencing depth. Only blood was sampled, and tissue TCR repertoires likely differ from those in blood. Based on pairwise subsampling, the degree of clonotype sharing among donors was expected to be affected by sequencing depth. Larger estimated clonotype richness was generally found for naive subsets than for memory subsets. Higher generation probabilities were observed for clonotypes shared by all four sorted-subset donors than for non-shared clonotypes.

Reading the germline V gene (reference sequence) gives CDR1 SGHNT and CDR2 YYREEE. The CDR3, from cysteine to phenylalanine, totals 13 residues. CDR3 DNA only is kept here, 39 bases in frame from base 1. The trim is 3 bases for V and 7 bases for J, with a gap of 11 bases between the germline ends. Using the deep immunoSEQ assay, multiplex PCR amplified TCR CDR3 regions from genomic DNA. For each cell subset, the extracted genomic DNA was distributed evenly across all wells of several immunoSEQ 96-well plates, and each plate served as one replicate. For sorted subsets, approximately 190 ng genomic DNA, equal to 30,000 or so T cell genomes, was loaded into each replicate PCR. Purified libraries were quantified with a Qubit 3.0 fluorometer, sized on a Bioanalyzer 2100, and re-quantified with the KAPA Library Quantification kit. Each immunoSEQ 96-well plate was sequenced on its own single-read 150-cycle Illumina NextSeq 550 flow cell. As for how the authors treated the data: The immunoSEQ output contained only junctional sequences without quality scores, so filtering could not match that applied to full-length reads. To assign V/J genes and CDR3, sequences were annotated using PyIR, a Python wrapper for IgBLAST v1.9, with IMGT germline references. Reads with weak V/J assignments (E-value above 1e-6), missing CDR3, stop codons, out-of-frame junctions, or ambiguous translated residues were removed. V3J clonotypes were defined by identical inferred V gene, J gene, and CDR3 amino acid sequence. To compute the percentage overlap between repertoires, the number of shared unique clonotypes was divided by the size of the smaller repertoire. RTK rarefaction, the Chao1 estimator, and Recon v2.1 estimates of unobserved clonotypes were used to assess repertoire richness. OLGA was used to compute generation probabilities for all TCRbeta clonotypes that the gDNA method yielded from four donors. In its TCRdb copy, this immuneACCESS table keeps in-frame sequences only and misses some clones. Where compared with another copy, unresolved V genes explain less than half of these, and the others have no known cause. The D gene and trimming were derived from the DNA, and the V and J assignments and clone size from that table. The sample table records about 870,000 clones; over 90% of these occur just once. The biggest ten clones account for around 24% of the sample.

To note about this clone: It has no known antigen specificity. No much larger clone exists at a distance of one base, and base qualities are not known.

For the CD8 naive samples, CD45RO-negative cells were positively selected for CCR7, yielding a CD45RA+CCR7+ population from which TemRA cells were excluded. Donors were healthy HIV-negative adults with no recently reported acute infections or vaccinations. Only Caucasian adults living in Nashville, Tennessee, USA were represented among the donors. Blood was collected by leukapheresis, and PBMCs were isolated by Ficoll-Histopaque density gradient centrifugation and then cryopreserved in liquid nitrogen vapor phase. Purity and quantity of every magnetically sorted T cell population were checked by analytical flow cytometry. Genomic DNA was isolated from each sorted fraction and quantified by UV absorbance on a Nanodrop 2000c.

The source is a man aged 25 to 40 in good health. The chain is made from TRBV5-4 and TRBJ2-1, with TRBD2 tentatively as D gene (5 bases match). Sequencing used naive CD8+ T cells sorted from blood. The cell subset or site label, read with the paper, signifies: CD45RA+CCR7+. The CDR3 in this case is CASSSAEGNEQFF. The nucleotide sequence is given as TGTGCCAGCAGCTCCGCCGAGGGTAATGAGCAGTTCTTC.